The subject of this entry is one T cell receptor beta chain. Its antigen is currently unknown. The sample belongs to a study of radiation and T cells in renal cell carcinoma. Study results and limitations: No pretreatment tumor biopsies were available for baseline clonotypes.

The germline CDR1 and CDR2 sequences are SGDLS and YYNGEE. The length of the CDR3 is 16 residues. J lost 1 base, V lost 4 bases, and 4 bases had no gene match. Profiling relied on immunoSEQ multiplex PCR, and the TCRdb table lists in-frame clones only, not all of them. The sample contains about 100,000 clones, 80% to 90% of which appear only once. Stated time point: blood 4 weeks post-SBRT, at nephrectomy. The treatment denotes: 15 Gy SBRT to primary tumor, nephrectomy 4 weeks later. Nephrectomy followed 15 Gy stereotactic body radiation by 4 weeks. After SBRT, blood was collected at 2 and 4 weeks, plus baseline. This renal cell carcinoma was of the clear cell type.

The V and J genes are TRBV9 and TRBJ2-2, with TRBD2 matching 10 bases. This sample comprised blood, obtained from a patient whose treatment included radiotherapy and nephrectomy. The source is a man aged 60 to 75 with renal cell carcinoma. The CDR3 loop is CASSPWTSGNTGELFF. Here the CDR3 DNA reads TGTGCCAGCAGCCCTTGGACTAGCGGGAACACCGGGGAGCTGTTTTTT. The full variable domain, with the rest looked up from reference TRBV9 and TRBJ2-2, is DSGVTQTPKHLITATGQRVTLRCSPRSGDLSVYWYQQSLDQGLQFLIQYYNGEERAKGNILERFSAQQFPDLHSELNLSSLELGDSALYFCASSPWTSGNTGELFFGEGSRLTVL.